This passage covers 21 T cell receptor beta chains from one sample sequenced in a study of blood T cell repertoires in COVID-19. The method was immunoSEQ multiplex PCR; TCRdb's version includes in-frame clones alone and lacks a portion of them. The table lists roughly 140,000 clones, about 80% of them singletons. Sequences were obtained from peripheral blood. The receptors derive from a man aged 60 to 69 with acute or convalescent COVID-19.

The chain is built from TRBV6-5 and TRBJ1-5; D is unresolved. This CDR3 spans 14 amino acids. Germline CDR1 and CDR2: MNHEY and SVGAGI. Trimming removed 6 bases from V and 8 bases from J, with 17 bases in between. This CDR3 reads CASRAGIVWEPQHF. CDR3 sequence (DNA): TGTGCCAGCAGAGCGGGTATTGTCTGGGAGCCCCAGCATTTT.

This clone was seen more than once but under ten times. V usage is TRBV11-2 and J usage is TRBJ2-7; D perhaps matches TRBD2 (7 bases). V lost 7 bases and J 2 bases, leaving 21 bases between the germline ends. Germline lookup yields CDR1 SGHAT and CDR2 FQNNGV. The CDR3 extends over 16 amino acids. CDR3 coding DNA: TGTGCCAGCATCCTCGTTAGGGGGGAGGGGGCCTACGAGCAGTACTTC. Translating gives CASILVRGEGAYEQYF.

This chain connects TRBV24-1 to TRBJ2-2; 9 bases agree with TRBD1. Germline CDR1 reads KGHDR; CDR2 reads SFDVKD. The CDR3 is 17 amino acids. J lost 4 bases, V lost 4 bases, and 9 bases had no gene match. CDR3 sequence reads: CATSENRGQMGTGELFF. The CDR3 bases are TGTGCCACCAGTGAGAACAGGGGGCAGATGGGCACCGGGGAGCTGTTTTTT.

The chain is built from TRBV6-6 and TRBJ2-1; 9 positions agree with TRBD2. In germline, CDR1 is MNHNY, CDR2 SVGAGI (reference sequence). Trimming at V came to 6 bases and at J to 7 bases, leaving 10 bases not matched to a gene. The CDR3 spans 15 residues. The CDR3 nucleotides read TGTGCCAGCAGATCACTAGCGGGCGGCTTTAATGAGCAGTTCTTC. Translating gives CASRSLAGGFNEQFF.

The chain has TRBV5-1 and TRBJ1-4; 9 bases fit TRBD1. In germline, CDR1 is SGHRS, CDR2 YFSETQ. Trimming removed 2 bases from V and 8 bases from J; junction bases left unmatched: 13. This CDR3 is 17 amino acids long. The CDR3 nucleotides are TGCGCCAGCAGCTTATACCTCTCGACAGGGGGAAGCGAAAAACTGTTTTTT. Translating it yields CASSLYLSTGGSEKLFF.

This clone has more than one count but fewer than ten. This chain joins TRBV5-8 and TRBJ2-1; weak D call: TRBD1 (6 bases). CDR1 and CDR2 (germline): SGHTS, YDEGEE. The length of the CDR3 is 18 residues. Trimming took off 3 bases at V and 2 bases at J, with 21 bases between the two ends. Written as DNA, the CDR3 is TGTGCCAGCAGCTCCACTGATAAAACAGGGACGCCCTACAATGAGCAGTTCTTC. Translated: CASSSTDKTGTPYNEQFF.

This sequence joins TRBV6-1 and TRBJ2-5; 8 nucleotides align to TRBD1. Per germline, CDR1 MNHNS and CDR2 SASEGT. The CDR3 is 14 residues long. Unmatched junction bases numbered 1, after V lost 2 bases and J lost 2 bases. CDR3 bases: TGTGCCAGCAGTGAAACAGGGGGGCAAGAGACCCAGTACTTC. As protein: CASSETGGQETQYF.

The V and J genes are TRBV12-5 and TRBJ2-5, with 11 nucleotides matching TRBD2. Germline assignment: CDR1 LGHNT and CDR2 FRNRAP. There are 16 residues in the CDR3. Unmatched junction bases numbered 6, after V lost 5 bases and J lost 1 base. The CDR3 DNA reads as TGTGCTAGTGGTCCCCCGGGACTAGCGGTCCAAGAGACCCAGTACTTC. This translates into CASGPPGLAVQETQYF.

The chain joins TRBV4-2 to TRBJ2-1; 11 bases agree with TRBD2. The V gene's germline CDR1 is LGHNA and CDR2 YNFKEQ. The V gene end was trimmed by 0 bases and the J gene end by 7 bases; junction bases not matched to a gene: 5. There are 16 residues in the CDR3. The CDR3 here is CASSQELAGAGNEQFF. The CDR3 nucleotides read TGTGCCAGCAGCCAAGAACTAGCGGGGGCGGGGAATGAGCAGTTCTTC.

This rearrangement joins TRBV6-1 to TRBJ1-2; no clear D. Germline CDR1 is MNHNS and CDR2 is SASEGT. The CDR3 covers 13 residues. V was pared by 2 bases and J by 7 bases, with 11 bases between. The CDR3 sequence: CASSESVFSGYTF. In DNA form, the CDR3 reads TGTGCCAGCAGTGAATCGGTATTCTCTGGCTACACCTTC.

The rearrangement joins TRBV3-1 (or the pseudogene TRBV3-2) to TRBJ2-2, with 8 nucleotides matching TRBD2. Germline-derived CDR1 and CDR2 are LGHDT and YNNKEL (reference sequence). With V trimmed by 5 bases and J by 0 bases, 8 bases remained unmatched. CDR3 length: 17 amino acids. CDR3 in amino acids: CASSAPTSASNTGELFF. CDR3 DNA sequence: TGTGCCAGCAGCGCCCCGACTAGCGCCTCGAACACCGGGGAGCTGTTTTTT.

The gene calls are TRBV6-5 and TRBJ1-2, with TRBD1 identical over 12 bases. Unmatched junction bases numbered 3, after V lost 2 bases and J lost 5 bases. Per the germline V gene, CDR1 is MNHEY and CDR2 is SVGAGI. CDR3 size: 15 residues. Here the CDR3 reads CASSYGTGGLYGYTF. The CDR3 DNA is TGTGCCAGCAGTTACGGGACAGGGGGCCTATATGGCTACACCTTC.

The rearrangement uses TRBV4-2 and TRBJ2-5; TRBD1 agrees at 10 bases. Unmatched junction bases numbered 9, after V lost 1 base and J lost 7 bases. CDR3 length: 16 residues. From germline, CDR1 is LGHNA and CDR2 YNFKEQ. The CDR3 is CASSQGGTGDLGTQYF. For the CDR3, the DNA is TGTGCCAGCAGCCAAGGAGGGACAGGGGATCTGGGGACCCAGTACTTC.

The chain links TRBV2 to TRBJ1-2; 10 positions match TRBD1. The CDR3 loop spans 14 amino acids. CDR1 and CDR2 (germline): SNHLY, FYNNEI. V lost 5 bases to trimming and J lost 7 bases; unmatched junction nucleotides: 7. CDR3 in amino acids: CASSMGQGIGGYTF. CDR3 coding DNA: TGTGCCAGCAGTATGGGACAGGGGATCGGTGGCTACACCTTC. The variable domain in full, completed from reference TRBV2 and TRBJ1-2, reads EPEVTQTPSHQVTQMGQEVILRCVPISNHLYFYWYRQILGQKVEFLVSFYNNEISEKSEIFDDQFSVERPDGSNFTLKIRSTKLEDSAMYFCASSMGQGIGGYTFGSGTRLTVV.

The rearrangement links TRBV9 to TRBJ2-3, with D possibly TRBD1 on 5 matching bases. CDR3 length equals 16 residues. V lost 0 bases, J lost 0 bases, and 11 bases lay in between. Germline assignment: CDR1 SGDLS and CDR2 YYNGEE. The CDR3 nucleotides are TGTGCCAGCAGCGTAGGGGGCTCTACTAGCACAGATACGCAGTATTTT. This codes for CASSVGGSTSTDTQYF.

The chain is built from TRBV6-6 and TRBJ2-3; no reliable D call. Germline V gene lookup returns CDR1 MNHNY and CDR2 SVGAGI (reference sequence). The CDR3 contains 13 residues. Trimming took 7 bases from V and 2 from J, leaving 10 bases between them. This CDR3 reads CASTKHNTDTQYF. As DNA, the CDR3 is TGTGCCAGCACCAAACATAACACAGATACGCAGTATTTT.

The CDR3 loop is CASGTANTGELFF. The DNA of the CDR3 is TGTGCCAGTGGGACAGCGAACACCGGGGAGCTGTTTTTT. The genes are TRBV28 and TRBJ2-2, with TRBD1 matching over 7 bases. The CDR3 extends over 13 amino acids. Looked up from germline, CDR1 is MDHEN and CDR2 is SYDVKM. V dropped 9 bases and J dropped 0; count of bases not matched to a gene: 1.

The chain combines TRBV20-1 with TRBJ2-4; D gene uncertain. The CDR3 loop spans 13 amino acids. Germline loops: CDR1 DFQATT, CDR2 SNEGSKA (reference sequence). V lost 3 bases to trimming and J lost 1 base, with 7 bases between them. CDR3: CSASREAKNIQYF. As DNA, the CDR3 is TGCAGTGCTAGTCGCGAGGCCAAAAACATTCAGTACTTC.

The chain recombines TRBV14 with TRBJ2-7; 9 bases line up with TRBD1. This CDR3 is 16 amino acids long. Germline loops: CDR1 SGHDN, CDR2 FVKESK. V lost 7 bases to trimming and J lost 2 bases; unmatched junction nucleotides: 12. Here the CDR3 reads CASNFKKGTGTYEQYF. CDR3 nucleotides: TGTGCCAGCAACTTCAAGAAAGGGACAGGGACCTACGAGCAGTACTTC.

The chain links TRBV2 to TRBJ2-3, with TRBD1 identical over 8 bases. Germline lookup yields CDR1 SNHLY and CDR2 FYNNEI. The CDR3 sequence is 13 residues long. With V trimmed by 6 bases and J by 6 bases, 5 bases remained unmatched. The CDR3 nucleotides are TGTGCCAGCAGCGGACAGGGAAGGGATACGCAGTATTTT. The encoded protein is CASSGQGRDTQYF.

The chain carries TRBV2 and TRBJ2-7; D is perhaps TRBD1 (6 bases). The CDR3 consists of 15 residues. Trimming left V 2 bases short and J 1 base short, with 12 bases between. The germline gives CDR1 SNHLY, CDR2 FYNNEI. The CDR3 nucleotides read TGTGCCAGCAGTGAATTCACAGGGTATTCCTACGAGCAGTACTTC. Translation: CASSEFTGYSYEQYF.